The rows below give T cell receptor beta chains drawn from one sample of a study of OX40 agonist ivuxolimab in advanced cancers. Profiled with immunoSEQ multiplex PCR; TCRdb holds only in-frame clones, not every one. The sample lists about 14,000 clones, roughly 80% seen once, with approximately 35% in the top ten. This sample comprised CD4+ or CD8+ T cells sorted from blood, obtained in a trial of the OX40 agonist ivuxolimab. The source is an adult with an advanced solid tumor such as melanoma, head and neck, liver or kidney cancer. Both conserved end residues are trimmed from each CDR3.

TRBJ1-1 10 TRBV5-5 ASSLVGPEAF
TRBJ1-1 11 TRBV19 AAGWRGNTEAF
TRBJ1-3 14 TRBV13 ASSLGQSNSGNTIY
TRBJ1-2 13 TRBV7-2 ASSPRGGNLYGYT
TRBJ1-3 10 TRBV6-5 ASSPGRNTIY
TRBJ2-7 13 TRBV6-5 ASSYGREDYDEQY
TRBJ2-7 13 TRBV6-6 ASRERQGKVLEQY
TRBJ2-7 11 TRBV27 ASSLGRTYEQY
TRBJ1-5 15 TRBV27 ASSPGTGGLENQPQH
TRBJ2-1 15 TRBV4-1 ASSQEDVDLSYNEQF
TRBJ2-2 12 TRBV6-4 ASSEGQDTGELF
TRBJ2-6 15 TRBV4-1 ASSQVSRVGGANVLT
TRBJ2-7 12 TRBV11-1 ASSLDYGRGEQY
TRBJ1-6 10 TRBV15 ATRSTNSPLH
TRBJ2-7 14 TRBV5-1 ASSRTSSGGSYEQY
TRBJ2-2 13 TRBV2 ASKASGSETGELF
TRBJ1-1 13 TRBV10-3 AISESGGFGTEAF
TRBJ1-5 15 TRBV2 ASSHTGTGEGNQPQH
TRBJ2-3 11 TRBV21-1 ASSWGLWGAQY
TRBJ2-5 13 TRBV5-8 ASSLSPGAQETQY
TRBJ2-5 15 TRBV5-1 ASSSGTGVFASETQY
TRBJ1-5 12 TRBV6-6 AGTDGNSNQPQH
TRBJ2-5 13 TRBV19 ASSNPRRHRETQY
TRBJ2-7 13 TRBV7-3 ASSLTGTGGDEQY
TRBJ1-2 11 TRBV27 ASSLDRGGGYT
TRBJ2-1 13 TRBV6-1 ASSEMDSERDEQF
TRBJ2-4 14 TRBV29-1 SVVVGQNLAKNIQY
TRBJ2-5 11 TRBV13 ASSPTVEETQY
TRBJ1-1 14 TRBV9 ASSISKQGVGTEAF
TRBJ2-1 17 TRBV7-6 ASSLVASGNLGSYNEQF
TRBJ2-7 14 TRBV14 ASSQDERPEGYEQY
TRBJ2-7 13 TRBV5-6 ASRSRDTPTYEQY
TRBJ2-1 12 TRBV9 ASSLSGTYNEQF
TRBJ2-7 16 TRBV5-5 ASSSGLGTSRPVFEQY
TRBJ2-7 12 TRBV27 ASSPTPTGREQY
TRBJ2-5 12 TRBV5-5 ASSPPWGEETQY
TRBJ1-5 11 TRBV13 ASSNRGNQPQH
TRBJ2-1 15 TRBV5-5 ASSPGGQRSSYNEQF
TRBJ2-5 11 TRBV6-5 ASSYGGVETQY
TRBJ2-1 14 TRBV7-6 ASSTTGLAQINEQF
TRBJ2-1 12 TRBV7-2 ASSLSSREDEQF